This T cell receptor beta chain was obtained from a study of a mutant IDH1 vaccine in newly diagnosed glioma. Study-level background: The first vaccination came 4-6 weeks after radiotherapy alone, or with temozolomide cycles. Patients were pretreated with radiotherapy, temozolomide, or both, mostly both. Whole-study findings and limits: The study observed vaccine-induced immune responses in roughly 93% of patients.

The assay was immunoSEQ multiplex PCR, and TCRdb's table has in-frame clones only and misses some. The sample carries 35,000 to 50,000 clones, under 95% recorded once. Of note for this clone: No antigen is known for it.

Regarding time point: week 23, last vaccination. Doses comprised 300 ug of mutant IDH1 20-mer peptide each, plus topical imiquimod. The donors had new WHO grade 3 or 4 astrocytomas; these were IDH1-mutant and ATRX-lost. Germline V CDR1 and CDR2: MDHEN, SYDVKM. CDR3 size: 19 residues. Between the trimmed V and J ends, which lost 7 bases and 2 bases, there was a span of 24 bases. The rearrangement links TRBV28 to TRBJ2-6, with a possible D match to TRBD2 (6 bases). The sequence was obtained from a man between 45 and 60 years old with glioma. The starting material was PBMCs, obtained from a glioma patient whose treatment included an IDH1 peptide vaccine. This CDR3 is CASKSGGLEPRPGANVLTF. CDR3 sequence (DNA): TGTGCCAGCAAGTCCGGGGGATTAGAACCACGTCCTGGGGCCAACGTCCTGACTTTC. Full variable domain (missing parts from reference TRBV28 and TRBJ2-6): DVKVTQSSRYLVKRTGEKVFLECVQDMDHENMFWYRQDPGLGLRLIYFSYDVKMKEKGDIPEGYSVSREKKERFSLILESASTNQTSMYLCASKSGGLEPRPGANVLTFGAGSRLTVL.